Shown below are 7 T cell receptor beta chains from a single sample sequenced in a study of blood T cells in healthy people across ages. Next came a second PCR, run for about 7 to 11 cycles, which used a sample-barcoded 5' primer along with a J-beta primer mix. TCRdb redid the calling of the 5' RACE reads with MiXCR, one entry per CDR3 protein. Of around 670,000 distinct CDR3 sequences listed, roughly 31% were seen once; the top ten hold 15% to 19%. The source material was blood. These TCRs come from a woman of 80 years or more in good health.

At least ten counts were recorded for this clonotype. CDR3 in DNA: TGTGCCAGCAGCCTGGGGGCCTATGGCTACACCTTC. Protein: CASSLGAYGYTF. The V and J genes are TRBV12-3 or TRBV12-4 and TRBJ1-2; D possibly corresponds to TRBD1 (6 bases). The CDR3 consists of 12 residues. Trimming removed 6 bases at V and 4 bases at J, with 9 bases between.

The gene calls are TRBV7-3 and TRBJ2-2; a weak D match, TRBD2 (5 bases). Germline V gene sequence: CDR1 SGHTA, CDR2 FQGTGA. V lost 2 bases to trimming and J lost 1 base, with 11 bases between them. The CDR3 runs to 16 residues. Here the CDR3 reads CASSLFGGLNTGELFF. As DNA, the CDR3 is TGTGCCAGCAGCTTATTCGGCGGGTTGAACACCGGGGAGCTGTTTTTT.

This clonotype was seen a few times. The chain uses TRBV3-1 and TRBJ1-1; tentatively, D is TRBD1 (5 bases). From germline, CDR1 is LGHDT and CDR2 YNNKEL (reference sequence). The CDR3 consists of 16 residues. With 2 bases removed from V and 1 base from J, the gap between germline ends came to 14 bases. CDR3 loop: CASSQSFGHQNTEAFF. CDR3 DNA sequence: TGTGCCAGCAGCCAAAGCTTCGGACACCAGAACACTGAAGCTTTCTTT.

The chain combines TRBV19 with TRBJ1-6; D perhaps matches TRBD1 (5 bases). The V and J ends lost 6 bases and 7 bases respectively, with 25 bases between them. The CDR3 covers 18 residues. Germline CDR1 reads LNHDA; CDR2 reads SQIVND (reference sequence). CDR3: CASSRISLRAGPNSPLHF. The CDR3 DNA follows: TGTGCCAGTAGCCGCATTTCCCTTCGGGCAGGGCCCAATTCACCCCTCCACTTT.

This clonotype was seen ten or more times. The chain joins TRBV5-6 to TRBJ2-3; D not certain. The CDR3 has 15 residues. Germline V gene data show CDR1 as SGHDT and CDR2 as YYEEEE. Trimming removed 0 bases at V and 4 bases at J, with 12 bases between. The CDR3 loop is CASSLGPPGPDTQYF. The CDR3 region has the DNA TGTGCCAGCAGCTTGGGACCGCCCGGACCAGATACGCAGTATTTT.

This clonotype was observed at least ten times. The DNA for the CDR3 is TGTGCCAGCAGTTACTCGATCCTCCTGAACACTGAAGCTTTCTTT. Protein: CASSYSILLNTEAFF. The genes are TRBV6-2 or TRBV6-3 and TRBJ1-1; unclear D gene. Germline V lookup: CDR1 MNHEY, CDR2 SVGEGT. Trimming shortened V by 0 bases and J by 0 bases, and 8 bases separated the two germline ends. This CDR3 comprises 15 residues.

V is TRBV23-1 and J is TRBJ2-7; D ambiguous. Being an ORF, TRBV23-1 has a function that is uncertain. V gave up 4 bases and J gave up 2 bases, with 9 bases separating them. The CDR3 extends over 13 amino acids. CDR3 DNA: TGCGCCAGCAGTCCCGGATCCCCCTACGAGCAGTACTTC. Protein product: CASSPGSPYEQYF.